Listed below are T cell receptor beta chains from one sample, sequenced in a study of identical twins. TCRdb re-called the 5' RACE reads with MiXCR, one entry per CDR3 protein. This sample has 1.5 million or so distinct CDR3 sequences, with around 33% found just once. Specimen: cord blood. Source of these receptors: a newborn girl in good health. The CDR3 runs from the conserved cysteine through the conserved F or W. A D gene is named only where the DNA matches it firmly. Expanded clones get a size class; other rows say once, few or many, or leave the size out.

V | size | D | CDR3
TRBV6-1 | few | - | CASCNRDTNQPQHF
TRBV7-9 | few | - | CASSLGRRGYGYTF
TRBV20-1 | - | TRBD1 | CSAPGTDSYNEQFF
TRBV6-1 | few | - | CASRPQGTSTDTQYF
TRBV7-8 | few | - | CASSLAGGKNTEAFF
TRBV7-6 | - | TRBD2 | CASSLVSASGVSEQYF
TRBV29-1 | few | - | CSVIHAGTDTQYF
TRBV27 | many | TRBD1 | CASSVGTGAYEQYF
TRBV12-3/TRBV12-4 | many | - | CASSPGSNEKLFF
TRBV15 | - | - | CATSSLGKTEAFF
TRBV10-3 | once | - | CAISSSDVYEQYF
TRBV12-3/TRBV12-4 | - | TRBD1 | CASSFPQGSGYTF
TRBV29-1 | few | - | CSVELSGDGYTF
TRBV20-1 | once | - | CSAVKGTSDTQYF
TRBV6-5 | - | - | CASRAGGRQETQYF
TRBV20-1 | - | - | CSGVGTDTQYF
TRBV28 | - | - | CASSLQGIDEQFF
TRBV10-3 | - | TRBD2 | CAISEVGLAAPDTQYF
TRBV29-1 | - | TRBD2 | CSVKTLAGITDTQYF
TRBV15 | - | - | CATSTRLPHNEAFF
TRBV5-1 | - | - | CASSLEGGSGGYTF
TRBV5-1 | many | - | CASSLALNSYEQYF
TRBV20-1 | once | TRBD2 | CSARGPRLAGASKSSYNEQFF
TRBV29-1 | few | TRBD1 | CSARRGTGGYGYTF
TRBV6-6 | many | - | CASSSPGAYEQYF
TRBV6-5 | - | - | CASSLFSGPPNTRELFF
TRBV28 | - | - | CASAGIVETQYF
TRBV20-1 | few | - | CSARAASYIQYF
TRBV5-1 | - | TRBD2 | CASSLVAGVSTDTQYF
TRBV7-9 | - | - | CASSGRAIDTDTQYF
TRBV7-2 | - | TRBD2 | CASSLDASGRAYNEQYF
TRBV30 | few | - | CAWSVGHSYEQYF
TRBV5-1 | many | - | CASSWGVSYEQYF
TRBV28 | few | TRBD2 | CASTPALAGSRETQYF
TRBV20-1 | few | - | CSATLSRVGNQPQHF
TRBV20-1 | - | - | CSARDRSGPNQPQHF
TRBV20-1 | - | TRBD2 | CPRPGTSGRNEQFF
TRBV2 | - | TRBD2 | CASSAGTSFGQFF
TRBV6-2/TRBV6-3 | few | - | CASSQDLHTQYF
TRBV28 | few | TRBD2 | CASRYRGEVRNEQFF
TRBV29-1 | few | - | CSVEDLAGANYGYTF